These 30 T cell receptor beta chains share one sample of origin, sequenced in a study of beta chain features in type 1 diabetes. Study outcomes and limitations: Patients with Type 1 diabetes showed moderately but significantly shorter TCRB CDR3s in all four CD4+ subsets.

No antigen has been assigned to these receptors. Investigators reverse transcribed all isolated RNA, so they sequenced expressed TCRB transcripts. Clones were read by immunoSEQ multiplex PCR, and TCRdb kept only the in-frame ones, dropping some. Seen here are approximately 170,000 clones, 7.8% observed once, and the top ten hold 0.94%. Sequenced material: central memory CD4+ T cells from blood. The receptors were sampled from a woman in her 40s with type 1 diabetes.

The chain couples TRBV10-3 to TRBJ1-6, with 8 bases matching TRBD1. Unmatched junction bases numbered 9, after V lost 11 bases and J lost 9 bases. The CDR3 extends over 13 amino acids. Germline V gene lookup returns CDR1 ENHRY and CDR2 SYGVKD. CDR3 DNA sequence: TGTGCCGCGATCGGTGACAGGGGTTCACCCCTCCACTTT. It is translated as CAAIGDRGSPLHF.

This clone was seen a few times. The chain has TRBV7-8 and TRBJ2-5; a possible D gene is TRBD1 (5 bases). This CDR3 contains 16 residues. From germline, CDR1 is SGHVS and CDR2 FQNEAQ. Trimming stripped 1 base from V and 2 bases from J, with 14 bases between. CDR3 protein: CASSLDSPRGQETQYF. CDR3 DNA sequence: TGTGCCAGCAGCTTAGACTCTCCTAGGGGTCAAGAGACCCAGTACTTC.

This clone was observed a few times. J is TRBJ2-7 and V is TRBV5-6; D is uncertain. Per germline, CDR1 SGHDT and CDR2 YYEEEE. The V gene lost 1 base and the J gene lost 6 bases, with 8 bases spanning the gap. This CDR3 has 12 amino acids. CDR3 residues: CASSLTIREQYF. DNA for the CDR3: TGTGCCAGCAGCTTGACAATTCGCGAGCAGTACTTC.

This clone was observed a handful of times. J is TRBJ1-2 and V is TRBV28; D not resolved. Germline values: CDR1 MDHEN, CDR2 SYDVKM. The CDR3 contains 18 residues. Trimming removed 4 bases from V and 4 bases from J, with 25 bases in between. CDR3 sequence reads: CASSSSRNGEYGSYGYTF. The CDR3 DNA reads TGTGCCAGCAGTTCATCCCGGAACGGCGAGTACGGGTCCTATGGCTACACCTTC.

The genes are TRBV5-4 and TRBJ2-7, with D possibly being TRBD1 (6 bases). The germline V gene has CDR1 SGHNT and CDR2 YYREEE (reference sequence). This CDR3 is built from 13 residues. The V end was cut by 4 bases, the J end by 3 bases, with 11 bases between. CDR3 amino acids: CASSHGGNYEQYF. Here the CDR3 DNA reads TGTGCCAGCAGCCATGGGGGCAACTACGAGCAGTACTTC.

The J gene is TRBJ2-7, the V gene TRBV5-5; D may be TRBD2 (5 bases). Germline loops: CDR1 SGHKS, CDR2 YYEKEE (reference sequence). This CDR3 is built from 13 residues. V gave up 9 bases and J gave up 3 bases, with 16 bases separating them. CDR3 coding DNA: TGTGCCACCCAGAAGTGGGAGAACTACGAGCAGTACTTC. Encoded protein: CATQKWENYEQYF.

The rearrangement uses TRBV7-2 and TRBJ2-1; TRBD2 is a possible D gene (5 bases). There are 14 residues in the CDR3. The V end lost 5 bases, the J end lost 1 base, and 9 bases lay between the germline ends. Germline CDR1 is SGHTA and CDR2 is FQGNSA. This chain's CDR3 is CASSRPGSYNEQFF. For the CDR3, the DNA is TGTGCCAGCAGCCGTCCGGGGTCCTACAATGAGCAGTTCTTC. Supplemented by reference TRBV7-2 and TRBJ2-1, the full variable domain reads GAGVSQSPSNKVTEKGKDVELRCDPISGHTALYWYRQSLGQGLEFLIYFQGNSAPDKSGLPSDRFSAERTGGSVSTLTIQRTQQEDSAVYLCASSRPGSYNEQFFGPGTRLTVL.

There are a few counts of this clone. The rearrangement joins TRBV18 to TRBJ2-2; D is perhaps TRBD2 (6 bases). This CDR3 comprises 15 residues. V was shortened by 2 bases and J by 0 bases, with 7 bases between the two germline ends. In germline, CDR1 is KGHSH, CDR2 LQKENI. The CDR3 DNA reads as TGTGCCAGCTCACCAGGAGGGGCGAACACCGGGGAGCTGTTTTTT. It encodes CASSPGGANTGELFF.

The rearrangement joins TRBV6-6 to TRBJ1-1, with D hard to call. The CDR3 covers 11 residues. Trimming removed 3 bases from V and 6 bases from J, with 5 bases in between. CDR1 and CDR2 from the germline V gene are MNHNY and SVGAGI (reference sequence). CDR3 sequence (DNA): TGTGCCAGCAGTTATACTGCTGAAGCTTTCTTT. As protein: CASSYTAEAFF.

This clone appeared a few times. The rearrangement links TRBV30 to TRBJ2-1, with 7 bases fitting TRBD1. CDR3 length equals 14 residues. V lost 4 bases to trimming and J lost 3 bases; unmatched junction nucleotides: 6. The V gene's germline CDR1 is GTSNPN and CDR2 SVGIG (reference sequence). As DNA, the CDR3 is TGTGCCTGGATTACTAGGGGGCTCTACAATGAGCAGTTCTTC. Its translation is CAWITRGLYNEQFF. Looking up the rest from reference TRBV30 and TRBJ2-1 gives the full variable domain: SQTIHQWPATLVQPVGSPLSLECTVEGTSNPNLYWYRQAAGRGLQLLFYSVGIGQISSEVPQNLSASRPQDRQFILSSKKLLLSDSGFYLCAWITRGLYNEQFFGPGTRLTVL.

This chain uses TRBV25-1 with TRBJ1-2; 10 positions match TRBD1. V shed 5 bases, J shed 6 bases, and the junction held 3 bases outside the gene matches. The CDR3 runs to 13 residues. CDR1 and CDR2 from the germline V gene are MGHDK and SYGVNS. CDR3 in amino acids: CASSMGQGHGYTF. DNA of the CDR3: TGTGCCAGCAGTATGGGACAGGGGCATGGCTACACCTTC.

This clone has a handful of counts. V usage is TRBV7-9 and J usage is TRBJ2-3; possibly TRBD2 for D (5 bases). V gave up 1 base and J gave up 2 bases, with 7 bases separating them. CDR1 SEHNR and CDR2 FQNEAQ come from the germline V gene (reference sequence). This CDR3 has 14 residues. The CDR3 DNA sequence: TGTGCCAGCAGCTTAGGGAGGCCCACAGATACGCAGTATTTT. Residues: CASSLGRPTDTQYF.

This clone was recorded a few times. The chain recombines TRBV11-1 with TRBJ1-1, with D unclear. The CDR3 spans 12 residues. The V gene lost 4 bases and the J gene lost 1 base, with 4 bases spanning the gap. Per germline, CDR1 SGHAT and CDR2 FQDESV (reference sequence). CDR3 DNA sequence: TGTGCCAGCAGCTACGGGAACACTGAAGCTTTCTTT. This translates into CASSYGNTEAFF.

With regard to this clone: The junction does not match germline at one end; this may be a read error. CDR3 nucleotides: TGTGCCAGCAGCCAAGTTCGTTACACTGAGCAGTTCTTC. Translation: CASSQVRYTEQFF. The V gene is TRBV14, the J gene TRBJ2-1; no clear D. The germline gives CDR1 SGHDN, CDR2 FVKESK. This CDR3 has 13 amino acids.

For the CDR3, the DNA is TGTGCCAGCAGCAGGCCTATGACTGAAGCTTTCTTT. It is translated as CASSRPMTEAFF. The chain uses TRBV28 and TRBJ1-1, with D unclear. The CDR3 is 12 residues long. The V end lost 6 bases, the J end lost 5 bases, and 10 bases lay between the germline ends. From germline, CDR1 is MDHEN and CDR2 SYDVKM.

This clone was counted a few times. The chain is built from TRBV5-4 and TRBJ1-4, with 7 positions matching TRBD1. J gave up 6 bases and V 4 bases, and 15 bases lay outside the gene matches. The CDR3 totals 17 residues. Germline assignment: CDR1 SGHNT and CDR2 YYREEE (reference sequence). Here the CDR3 reads CASSPGPRTGADEKLFF. In nucleotides, the CDR3 is TGTGCCAGCAGCCCGGGCCCCAGGACAGGCGCGGATGAAAAACTGTTTTTT.

This clone came up a few times. The chain is built from TRBV29-1 and TRBJ2-1; 11 nucleotides match TRBD2. Per germline, CDR1 SQVTM and CDR2 ANQGSEA. The length of the CDR3 is 15 residues. Trimming at V came to 4 bases and at J to 3 bases, leaving 5 bases not matched to a gene. CDR3 coding DNA: TGCAGCGTTGCACGCGGGACTAGCGGCTACAATGAGCAGTTCTTC. As protein: CSVARGTSGYNEQFF.

This chain connects TRBV7-3 to TRBJ1-1; D is uncertain. The CDR3 spans 13 residues. Germline values: CDR1 SGHTA, CDR2 FQGTGA. V lost 5 bases and J 4 bases, leaving 11 bases between the germline ends. The DNA for the CDR3 is TGTGCCAGCAGCCCTGGTGCGCGCACTGAAGCTTTCTTT. Its protein is CASSPGARTEAFF.

This clone was counted a few times. This chain joins TRBV2 and TRBJ1-2; D may be TRBD1 (6 bases). Germline V CDR1 and CDR2: SNHLY, FYNNEI. V was shortened by 6 bases and J by 8 bases, with 13 bases between the two germline ends. CDR3 length equals 12 residues. CDR3: CASRLGGGGYTF. The CDR3 DNA reads TGTGCCAGCAGACTTGGCGGGGGCGGCTACACCTTC.

This clone was counted only a few times. The chain carries TRBV27 and TRBJ2-5; 9 bases align to TRBD2. There are 19 residues in the CDR3. Germline CDR1 and CDR2: MNHEY and SMNVEV (reference sequence). Germline trimming cut 4 bases from V and 0 bases from J; bases unmatched to any gene: 15. CDR3 nucleotide sequence: TGTGCCAGCAGTTCCCTGCCCGGGGCTAGCGGGACCCACCAAGAGACCCAGTACTTC. This encodes CASSSLPGASGTHQETQYF.

This clone was detected a few times. The V call is TRBV9, the J call TRBJ2-7; 8 positions agree with TRBD2. The CDR3 has 16 amino acids. The ends lost 0 bases at V and 4 bases at J; junction bases unmatched: 9. Germline CDR1 SGDLS, CDR2 YYNGEE. The CDR3 sequence: CASSVEAGGSRYEQYF. The CDR3 DNA reads TGTGCCAGCAGCGTAGAGGCGGGGGGCTCTCGGTACGAGCAGTACTTC.

This clone turned up a few times. The chain joins TRBV9 to TRBJ1-2; 7 nucleotides line up with TRBD1. V was pared by 3 bases and J by 8 bases, with 7 bases of the junction left unmatched. CDR3 length: 13 amino acids. Germline V gives CDR1 SGDLS, CDR2 YYNGEE. Here the CDR3 reads CASSGRGLRGYTF. CDR3 coding DNA: TGTGCCAGCAGCGGTAGGGGGCTCAGAGGCTACACCTTC.

This clone was detected a few times. The chain has TRBV28 and TRBJ2-1, with 11 bases fitting TRBD2. Germline V lookup: CDR1 MDHEN, CDR2 SYDVKM. This CDR3 spans 15 amino acids. The V segment lost 5 bases and the J segment 6 bases; nucleotides outside the gene matches: 6. Written as DNA, the CDR3 is TGTGCCAGCAGTCCCCCGGGACTAGCGGCCAATGAGCAGTTCTTC. This gives the protein CASSPPGLAANEQFF.

This chain joins TRBV15 and TRBJ2-7, with D perhaps TRBD2 (6 bases). Germline-derived CDR1 and CDR2 are LNHNV and YYDKDF (reference sequence). CDR3 length: 14 amino acids. Trimming shortened V by 5 bases and J by 3 bases, and 14 bases separated the two germline ends. As DNA, the CDR3 is TGTGCCACCAGCGGGGACTCCAATAACTACGAGCAGTACTTC. Translated, it gives CATSGDSNNYEQYF.

The chain links TRBV27 to TRBJ1-1; no definite D call. The CDR3 has 15 residues. Looked up from germline, CDR1 is MNHEY and CDR2 is SMNVEV (reference sequence). V was clipped by 5 bases and J by 5 bases, with 18 bases between them. This CDR3 reads CASSSMEARQTEAFF. CDR3 coding DNA: TGTGCCAGCAGTAGTATGGAGGCCCGGCAAACTGAAGCTTTCTTT.

A few counts support this clone. The gene calls are TRBV14 and TRBJ2-1, with D uncertain. The length of the CDR3 is 11 residues. Germline assignment: CDR1 SGHDN and CDR2 FVKESK. The germline V and J ends were trimmed by 4 bases and 9 bases, with 7 bases remaining between them. The CDR3 loop is CASSLHTEQFF. The CDR3 region has the DNA TGTGCCAGCAGCCTCCACACTGAGCAGTTCTTC.

This clone turned up a few times. The chain links TRBV25-1 to TRBJ1-1; D gene ambiguous. V was shortened by 2 bases and J by 2 bases, with 6 bases between the two germline ends. CDR1 is MGHDK and CDR2 is SYGVNS in the germline V gene. This CDR3 comprises 13 residues. This chain's CDR3 is CASSELRNTEAFF. The DNA for the CDR3 is TGTGCCAGCAGTGAACTTAGAAACACTGAAGCTTTCTTT. Based on the CDR3 plus reference TRBV25-1 and TRBJ1-1, the full variable domain is EADIYQTPRYLVIGTGKKITLECSQTMGHDKMYWYQQDPGMELHLIHYSYGVNSTEKGDLSSESTVSRIRTEHFPLTLESARPSHTSQYLCASSELRNTEAFFGQGTRLTVV.

The rearrangement uses TRBV18 and TRBJ2-6, with a tentative D call TRBD1 (5 bases). CDR3 length: 14 amino acids. V lost 7 bases and J lost 2, with 9 bases in between. Germline CDR1 KGHSH, CDR2 LQKENI. This CDR3 is CASFQGAGANVLTF. The DNA for the CDR3 is TGTGCCAGCTTCCAGGGTGCTGGGGCCAACGTCCTGACTTTC.

J is TRBJ2-4 and V is TRBV15, with 8 bases that match TRBD2. J lost 7 bases, V lost 5 bases, and 7 bases had no gene match. Germline assignment: CDR1 LNHNV and CDR2 YYDKDF (reference sequence). CDR3 length: 14 residues. CDR3 nucleotides: TGTGCCACCAGCGGGCTGACTAGCGCGAACATTCAGTACTTC. Residues: CATSGLTSANIQYF.

This clone was recorded a few times. The chain links TRBV10-3 to TRBJ2-1, with D possibly being TRBD2 (5 bases). V was clipped by 3 bases and J by 0 bases, with 9 bases between them. CDR1 and CDR2 from the germline V gene are ENHRY and SYGVKD. The CDR3 extends over 15 amino acids. The CDR3 loop is CAISEPDSSYNEQFF. The DNA for the CDR3 is TGTGCCATCAGTGAACCGGACTCCTCCTACAATGAGCAGTTCTTC.